This T cell receptor (beta chain) was profiled in a study of technical replicates of blood from four donors. The repertoire was sequenced with immunoSEQ multiplex PCR; TCRdb's copy has only in-frame clones and lacks some. The table lists fewer than 65,000 clones, 70% to 90% of them singletons. Germline V lookup: CDR1 LNHDA, CDR2 SQIVND (reference sequence). V was pared by 7 bases and J by 0 bases, with 10 bases between. This CDR3 is built from 14 residues. This chain connects TRBV19 to TRBJ1-3, with D perhaps TRBD1 (5 bases). The sequenced sample was PBMCs. This clonotype was sampled from a human donor in good health. Some clones in this sample may be carry-over from other donors' samples. The CDR3 bases are TGTGCCAGTAACTCGGACATCTCTGGAAACACCATATATTTT. As protein: CASNSDISGNTIYF.